Listed below are T cell receptor beta chains from one sample, sequenced in a study of cytomegalovirus exposure and HLA in healthy donors. The protocol was immunoSEQ multiplex PCR, while the TCRdb copy is restricted to in-frame clones and leaves out a portion. The table includes some 110,000 clones, around 80% detected once. What was sequenced was PBMCs. Receptor source: a man over 45 in good health and CMV-seronegative. The CDR3 runs from the conserved cysteine through the conserved F or W. A D gene is named only where the DNA matches it firmly. Part of the rows lack a size; the others show once, few, many or a class for expanded clones.

D	V	length	size	J	CDR3	DNA
NA	TRBV4-2	16	once	TRBJ2-7	CASSQNLLAVSYEQYF	TGTGCCAGCAGCCAAAACCTCCTCGCAGTTTCCTACGAGCAGTACTTC
NA	TRBV7-7	14	NA	TRBJ2-5	CASSPRGAGETQYF	TGTGCCAGCAGCCCCCGGGGGGCGGGAGAGACCCAGTACTTC
TRBD1	TRBV4-3	14	once	TRBJ2-7	CASSQGQGTYEQYF	TGCGCCAGCAGCCAAGGACAGGGAACCTACGAGCAGTACTTC
TRBD1	TRBV7-2	17	NA	TRBJ1-5	CASSLKPGQGAFKPQHF	TGTGCCAGCAGTCTTAAACCGGGACAGGGGGCGTTTAAGCCCCAGCATTTT
TRBD2	TRBV19	16	NA	TRBJ2-3	CASSFSGGAAADTQYF	TGTGCCAGTAGTTTTAGCGGGGGGGCCGCCGCAGATACGCAGTATTTT
TRBD1	TRBV5-4	15	NA	TRBJ1-3	CASSSQGASGNTIYF	TGTGCCAGCAGCTCACAGGGGGCCTCTGGAAACACCATATATTTT
NA	TRBV27	14	NA	TRBJ1-6	CASSPSSYNSPLHF	TGTGCCAGCAGCCCGAGCTCCTATAATTCACCCCTCCACTTT
NA	TRBV15	14	NA	TRBJ1-5	CATSRGGTGQPQHF	TGTGCCACCAGCAGAGGCGGGACGGGACAGCCCCAGCATTTT
NA	TRBV19	15	NA	TRBJ1-2	CASTPGGAINYGYTF	TGTGCCAGTACCCCGGGAGGGGCGATCAACTATGGCTACACCTTC
TRBD2	TRBV14	16	few	TRBJ2-1	CASSQAGGGSYNEQFF	TGTGCCAGCAGCCAGGCTGGCGGGGGGTCCTACAATGAGCAGTTCTTC
NA	TRBV6-1	15	few	TRBJ1-6	CASIRGGTNNSPLHF	TGTGCCAGCATTAGGGGGGGAACTAATAATTCACCCCTCCACTTT
TRBD2	TRBV5-4	13	NA	TRBJ2-7	CASSGAGIYQQYF	TGTGCCAGCAGCGGAGCGGGGATTTACCAGCAGTACTTC
TRBD1	TRBV5-4	14	NA	TRBJ1-1	CASSLTGGNPEAFF	TGTGCCAGCAGCTTGACAGGGGGGAACCCTGAAGCTTTCTTT
NA	TRBV10-1	11	NA	TRBJ2-1	CASSGGAEQFF	TGCGCCAGCAGCGGGGGAGCTGAGCAGTTCTTC
TRBD1	TRBV2	14	medium-sized	TRBJ2-7	CASSDRQGGYEQYF	TGTGCCAGCAGCGACCGACAGGGGGGCTACGAGCAGTACTTC
TRBD2	TRBV9	16	NA	TRBJ2-2	CASSVEPGGGTGELFF	TGTGCCAGCAGCGTAGAACCGGGGGGGGGCACCGGGGAGCTGTTTTTT
NA	TRBV29-1	15	NA	TRBJ1-5	CSVAQGMNGNQPQHF	TGCAGCGTTGCTCAGGGGATGAATGGCAATCAGCCCCAGCATTTT
TRBD1	TRBV2	18	NA	TRBJ1-2	CASSGSSGQFYSNYGYTF	TGTGCCAGCAGTGGTTCCTCGGGACAGTTTTATTCTAACTATGGCTACACCTTC
TRBD1	TRBV5-1	16	NA	TRBJ2-1	CASSSQGASSYNEQFF	TGCGCCAGCAGCTCACAGGGGGCTAGCTCCTACAATGAGCAGTTCTTC
NA	TRBV14	16	NA	TRBJ2-2	CASSQAPQGFRRELFF	TGTGCCAGCAGCCAAGCCCCGCAGGGCTTCCGCCGGGAGCTGTTTTTT
NA	TRBV18	15	once	TRBJ2-7	CASSPTVPSSYEQYF	TGTGCCAGCTCGCCTACAGTTCCCAGCTCCTACGAGCAGTACTTC
TRBD1	TRBV5-1	13	NA	TRBJ1-6	CASSPPTGSPLHF	TGCGCCAGCAGTCCTCCGACAGGGTCACCCCTCCACTTT
NA	TRBV30	13	once	TRBJ1-2	CAWRDTYSYGYTF	TGTGCCTGGAGGGACACTTACTCCTATGGCTACACCTTC
TRBD1	TRBV7-8	14	NA	TRBJ1-1	CASSRDRAFTEAFF	TGTGCCAGCAGCCGGGACAGGGCCTTCACTGAAGCTTTCTTT
NA	TRBV7-6	15	NA	TRBJ2-7	CASSSYAGSAYEQYF	TGTGCCAGCAGCTCATACGCAGGGTCGGCATACGAGCAGTACTTC
NA	TRBV2	12	NA	TRBJ1-1	CASSVADTEAFF	TGTGCCAGCAGTGTCGCGGACACTGAAGCTTTCTTT
TRBD2	TRBV9	14	NA	TRBJ2-7	CASSAAGTGGEQYF	TGTGCCAGCAGCGCAGCAGGGACGGGGGGCGAGCAGTACTTC
NA	TRBV7-9	14	NA	TRBJ1-2	CSSSLGGLYYGYTF	TGTTCCAGCAGCTTAGGGGGGCTGTACTATGGCTACACCTTC
TRBD2	TRBV7-2	16	NA	TRBJ2-3	CASSLSGGAETDTQYF	TGTGCCAGCAGCCTCAGCGGGGGGGCGGAAACGGATACGCAGTATTTT
NA	TRBV5-1	13	NA	TRBJ1-3	CASSSSVGNTIYF	TGCGCCAGCAGCTCTTCGGTAGGAAACACCATATATTTT
TRBD2	TRBV2	14	NA	TRBJ2-3	CASNLAGVVDTQYF	TGTGCCAGCAATCTAGCGGGGGTGGTAGATACGCAGTATTTT
NA	TRBV18	15	NA	TRBJ2-2	CASSPFNRNTGELFF	TGTGCCAGCTCACCCTTTAACAGGAACACCGGGGAGCTGTTTTTT
NA	TRBV7-3	15	NA	TRBJ2-7	CASSLVGGGGYEQYF	TGTGCCAGCAGCTTAGTTGGCGGGGGCGGGTACGAGCAGTACTTC
NA	TRBV5-8	15	NA	TRBJ1-4	CASSLVGGQDEKLFF	TGTGCCAGCAGCTTGGTGGGGGGTCAGGATGAAAAACTGTTTTTT
NA	TRBV19	16	NA	TRBJ1-5	CASSMLGPGSNQPQHF	TGTGCCAGTAGTATGTTGGGGCCCGGGAGCAATCAGCCCCAGCATTTT
TRBD2	TRBV18	15	NA	TRBJ2-5	CASSPRTSGGKTQYF	TGTGCCAGCTCACCAAGGACTAGCGGGGGGAAGACCCAGTACTTC
NA	TRBV6-1	18	NA	TRBJ1-3	CASSESAPTLISGNTIYF	TGTGCCAGCAGTGAAAGCGCACCGACCTTAATCTCCGGAAACACCATATATTTT
TRBD1	TRBV7-2	14	NA	TRBJ1-6	CASSRGQDYSPLHF	TGTGCCAGCAGTAGGGGACAGGACTACTCACCCCTCCACTTT
NA	TRBV10-3	17	NA	TRBJ1-5	CATRGGSGGGGDQPQHF	TGTGCCACCCGTGGGGGCTCGGGGGGCGGGGGGGATCAGCCCCAGCATTTT
NA	TRBV28	16	NA	TRBJ1-3	CASSPPAGAPGNTIYF	TGTGCCAGCAGCCCCCCGGCGGGGGCTCCTGGAAACACCATATATTTT
TRBD1	TRBV4-3	16	few	TRBJ1-1	CASSQVATGENTEAFF	TGCGCCAGCAGCCAAGTTGCGACAGGGGAAAACACTGAAGCTTTCTTT
TRBD1	TRBV6-6	13	few	TRBJ1-2	CASREDRRNGYTF	TGTGCCAGCAGAGAGGACAGGAGAAATGGCTACACCTTC
NA	TRBV7-8	14	NA	TRBJ2-1	CASSLTALYNEQFF	TGTGCCAGCAGCTTAACAGCCTTATACAATGAGCAGTTCTTC
TRBD1	TRBV11-2	19	few	TRBJ2-2	CASTRGTGGFWSGTGELFF	TGTGCCAGCACCCGCGGGACAGGGGGCTTTTGGTCGGGCACCGGGGAGCTGTTTTTT
NA	TRBV6-1	14	NA	TRBJ1-1	CASSEVPQASEAFF	TGTGCCAGCAGTGAAGTCCCACAGGCCAGTGAAGCTTTCTTT
NA	TRBV18	16	NA	TRBJ2-5	CASSPPLGQGGETQYF	TGTGCCAGCTCACCACCTCTCGGCCAGGGGGGAGAGACCCAGTACTTC
NA	TRBV5-1	14	NA	TRBJ2-4	CASRTSGNSNIQYF	TGCGCCAGCAGGACTTCAGGGAATTCGAACATTCAGTACTTC
TRBD2	TRBV18	14	NA	TRBJ2-5	CASSKLAGEETQYF	TGTGCCAGCTCAAAACTAGCGGGGGAAGAGACCCAGTACTTC
TRBD1	TRBV9	14	NA	TRBJ1-1	CASSPGQLNTEAFF	TGTGCCAGCAGCCCGGGACAGCTTAACACTGAAGCTTTCTTT
TRBD2	TRBV6-5	14	NA	TRBJ2-1	CASTTSGGYGEQFF	TGTGCCAGCACTACTAGCGGGGGGTACGGTGAGCAGTTCTTC